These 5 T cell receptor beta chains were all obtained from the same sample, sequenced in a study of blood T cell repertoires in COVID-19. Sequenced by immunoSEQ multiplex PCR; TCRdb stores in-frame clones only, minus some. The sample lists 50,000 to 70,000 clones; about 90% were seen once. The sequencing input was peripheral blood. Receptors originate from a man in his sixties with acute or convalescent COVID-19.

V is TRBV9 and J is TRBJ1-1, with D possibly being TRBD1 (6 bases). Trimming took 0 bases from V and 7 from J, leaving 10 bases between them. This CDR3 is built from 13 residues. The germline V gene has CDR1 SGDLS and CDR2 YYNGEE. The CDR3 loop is CASSVVGQSEAFF. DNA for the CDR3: TGTGCCAGCAGCGTAGTTGGACAGAGTGAAGCTTTCTTT.

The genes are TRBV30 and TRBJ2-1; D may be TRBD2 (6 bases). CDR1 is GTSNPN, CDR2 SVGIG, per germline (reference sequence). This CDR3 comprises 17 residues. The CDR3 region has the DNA TGTGCGCTGGACCCTCTAAAGGCGGGGCTATCCTACAATGAGCAGTTCTTC. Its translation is CALDPLKAGLSYNEQFF. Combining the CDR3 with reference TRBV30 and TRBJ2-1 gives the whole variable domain SQTIHQWPATLVQPVGSPLSLECTVEGTSNPNLYWYRQAAGRGLQLLFYSVGIGQISSEVPQNLSASRPQDRQFILSSKKLLLSDSGFYLCALDPLKAGLSYNEQFFGPGTRLTVL.

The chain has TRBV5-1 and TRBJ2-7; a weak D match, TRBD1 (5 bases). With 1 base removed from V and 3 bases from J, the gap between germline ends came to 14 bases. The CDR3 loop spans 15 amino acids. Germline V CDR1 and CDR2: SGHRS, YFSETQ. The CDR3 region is CASSLSQGRFYEQYF. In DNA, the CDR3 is TGCGCCAGCAGCTTGAGTCAGGGCAGATTCTACGAGCAGTACTTC.

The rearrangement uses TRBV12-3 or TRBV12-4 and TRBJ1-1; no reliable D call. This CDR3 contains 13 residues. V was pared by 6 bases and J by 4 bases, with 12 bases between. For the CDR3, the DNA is TGTGCCAGCAGGCTCGGCTCGGGCACTGAAGCTTTCTTT. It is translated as CASRLGSGTEAFF.

Here the CDR3 reads CASSLEAGREQYF. As DNA, the CDR3 is TGTGCCAGCAGCTTAGAGGCAGGGCGCGAGCAGTACTTC. The V gene is TRBV7-6, the J gene TRBJ2-7, with D possibly matching TRBD1 (5 bases). V gave up 1 base and J gave up 6 bases, with 10 bases separating them. The CDR3 totals 13 residues. Germline lookup yields CDR1 SGHVS and CDR2 FNYEAQ.